This is a list of T cell receptor beta chains from one sample in a study of CD8 T cells in ankylosing spondylitis. One entry per CDR3 protein results from TCRdb running MiXCR on the 5' RACE reads. Of about 160,000 distinct CDR3 sequences detected, around 20% appear once; the ten largest clones hold about 7.8%. Sequenced input: blood, either unsorted or a sorted T cell fraction (not recorded which). The receptor set was obtained from a male donor with ankylosing spondylitis or in good health (not recorded which). Each CDR3 is given with its conserved first and last residue. A D gene is named only where the DNA matches it firmly. Size values are once, few and many counts, or a class for expanded clones, and some rows have none.

cdr3_nt cdr3_aa j_call d_call clone_size v_call
TGTGCCAGCAGTCGGACTAGCGGGAGGATCGGCACCGGGGAGCTGTTTTTT CASSRTSGRIGTGELFF TRBJ2-2 TRBD2 . TRBV6-2/TRBV6-3
TGTGCCAGTCTCCAGGGGCTTGGCACTGAAGCTTTCTTT CASLQGLGTEAFF TRBJ1-1 . few TRBV7-9
TGTGCCAGCAGCGCCCGGGGGGGCAATGAGCAGTTCTTC CASSARGGNEQFF TRBJ2-1 TRBD2 few TRBV7-9
TGTGCCAGCAGTTTCGGGGGTGGGGAGACCCAGTACTTC CASSFGGGETQYF TRBJ2-5 . many TRBV2
TGCAGCTTAGCCGGGACTAGGGGTTACAATGAGCAGTTCTTC CSLAGTRGYNEQFF TRBJ2-1 TRBD2 few TRBV29-1
TGTGCCACCAGTGATTTAGGAGCGGGAGAGGGCAATGAGCAGTTCTTC CATSDLGAGEGNEQFF TRBJ2-1 TRBD2 many TRBV24-1
TGTGCCAGCAGCCCCTACAGCAATGAGCAGTTCTTC CASSPYSNEQFF TRBJ2-1 . few TRBV11-2
TGTGCCAGCAGTGACCCCGGGGGCTACACAGATACGCAGTATTTT CASSDPGGYTDTQYF TRBJ2-3 . . TRBV6-1
TGCAGTGCTAGATTGGCGGGTAAAGAAAGCTCCTACGAGCAGTACTTC CSARLAGKESSYEQYF TRBJ2-7 . many TRBV20-1
TGTGCCAGCACCCAGGGACTAGCGAAAGAGACCCAGTACTTC CASTQGLAKETQYF TRBJ2-5 TRBD2 few TRBV12-3/TRBV12-4
TGTGCCAGCACCGGACAGGGGATTTTGACATCTAGCACAGATACGCAGTATTTT CASTGQGILTSSTDTQYF TRBJ2-3 TRBD1 few TRBV2
TGCAGCGTCATACGCGGGAGTGACGAGACCCAGTACTTC CSVIRGSDETQYF TRBJ2-5 TRBD2 many TRBV29-1